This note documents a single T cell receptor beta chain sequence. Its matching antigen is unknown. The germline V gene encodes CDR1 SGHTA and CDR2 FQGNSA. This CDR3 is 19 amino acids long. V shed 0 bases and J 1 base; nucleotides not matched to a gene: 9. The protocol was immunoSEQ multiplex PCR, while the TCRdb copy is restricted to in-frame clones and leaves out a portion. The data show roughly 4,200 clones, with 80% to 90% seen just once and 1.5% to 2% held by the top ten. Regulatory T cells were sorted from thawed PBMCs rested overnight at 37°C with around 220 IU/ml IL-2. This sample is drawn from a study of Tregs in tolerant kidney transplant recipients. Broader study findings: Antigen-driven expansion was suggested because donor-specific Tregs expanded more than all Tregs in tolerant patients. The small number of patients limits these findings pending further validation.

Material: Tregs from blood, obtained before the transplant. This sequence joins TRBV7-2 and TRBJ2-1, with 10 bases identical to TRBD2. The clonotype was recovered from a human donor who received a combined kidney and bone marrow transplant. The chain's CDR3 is CASSLAVLAGAGSYNEQFF. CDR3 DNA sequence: TGTGCCAGCAGCTTAGCGGTCCTAGCGGGAGCGGGATCCTACAATGAGCAGTTCTTC.